The clone carrying this T cell receptor beta chain appeared a single time. The data derive from a study of blood T cell repertoires in COVID-19. Here immunoSEQ multiplex PCR was the method, and the copy in TCRdb shows in-frame clones only, minus some. The repertoire holds roughly 250,000 clones, with over 75% as singletons. Unmatched junction bases numbered 6, after V lost 5 bases and J lost 4 bases. The germline V gene has CDR1 SGHTA and CDR2 FQGNSA. This CDR3 contains 15 residues. The chain has TRBV7-2 and TRBJ1-2; 11 bases match TRBD1. The origin of this receptor is a human donor with COVID-19, enrolled during active disease. The donor label of this sample is uncertain. Sequencing used peripheral blood. The CDR3 bases are TGTGCCAGCAGCGACCGGGGACAGGGGGGCTATGGCTACACCTTC. This translates into CASSDRGQGGYGYTF.